The 19 T cell receptor beta chains below all came from one sample that was sequenced in a study of blood T cell repertoires in COVID-19. Repertoires were generated with immunoSEQ multiplex PCR, while TCRdb's copy carries only in-frame clones and drops some. The sample lists about 130,000 clones, about 80% occurring once. The material sequenced was PBMCs or T cells enriched from blood (not recorded which). The receptor set was obtained from a man aged 45-65 years who had recovered from COVID-19.

The chain carries TRBV5-1 and TRBJ1-1; no reliable D call. The CDR3 is 14 amino acids. V shed 0 bases and J shed 2 bases, with 8 bases lying between them. Looked up from germline, CDR1 is SGHRS and CDR2 is YFSETQ. CDR3 sequence reads: CASSLEQINTEAFF. CDR3 DNA sequence: TGCGCCAGCAGCTTGGAACAGATTAACACTGAAGCTTTCTTT.

The rearrangement uses TRBV27 and TRBJ1-2; the D gene is possibly TRBD1 (5 bases). Looked up from germline, CDR1 is MNHEY and CDR2 is SMNVEV (reference sequence). V shed 7 bases and J shed 2 bases, with 14 bases lying between them. This CDR3 comprises 14 residues. CDR3 nucleotide sequence: TGTGCCAGCACCCTTAGCGGGGGGAACTATGGCTACACCTTC. It translates to CASTLSGGNYGYTF.

This chain links TRBV6-4 with TRBJ2-3; D is perhaps TRBD2 (5 bases). Trimming removed 3 bases at V and 3 bases at J, with 10 bases between. The CDR3 contains 14 residues. Germline V gene sequence: CDR1 MRHNA, CDR2 SNTAGT. CDR3 in amino acids: CASSEASITDTQYF. The CDR3 coding sequence is TGTGCCAGCAGTGAGGCTAGCATTACAGATACGCAGTATTTT.

CDR3 nucleotide sequence: TGTGCCAGCAGCTTGACAGGCAATGGCTACACCTTC. It codes for CASSLTGNGYTF. V is TRBV5-4 and J is TRBJ1-2; a weak D match, TRBD1 (5 bases). The CDR3 length is 12 residues. The V end was cut by 1 base, the J end by 6 bases, with 7 bases between. Germline V gene lookup returns CDR1 SGHNT and CDR2 YYREEE (reference sequence).

The J gene is TRBJ1-6, the V gene TRBV7-9; 10 bases agree with TRBD1. There are 16 residues in the CDR3. J lost 7 bases, V lost 5 bases, and 8 bases had no gene match. Germline CDR1 and CDR2: SEHNR and FQNEAQ (reference sequence). CDR3 sequence: CASSLDPGQGNSPLHF. The CDR3 nucleotides are TGTGCCAGCAGCCTAGACCCGGGACAGGGGAATTCACCCCTCCACTTT.

This clone was seen just once. The V call is TRBV10-1, the J call TRBJ1-4, with a possible D match to TRBD1 (5 bases). The ends were cut back, 9 bases at V and 0 bases at J, with 14 bases in the middle. The CDR3 sequence is 15 residues long. Germline V lookup: CDR1 WNHNN, CDR2 SYGVQD (reference sequence). CDR3 protein: CARDPDRATNEKLFF. The CDR3 DNA follows: TGCGCCAGAGACCCCGACAGAGCAACTAATGAAAAACTGTTTTTT.

This clone was seen more than once but under ten times. The V call is TRBV7-2, the J call TRBJ1-4; D call uncertain. Germline-derived CDR1 and CDR2 are SGHTA and FQGNSA. This CDR3 region has 15 residues. Trimming shortened V by 1 base and J by 5 bases, and 11 bases separated the two germline ends. The CDR3 bases are TGTGCCAGCAGCTTAGATGGGAGCTCGAATGAAAAACTGTTTTTT. Protein sequence: CASSLDGSSNEKLFF.

This chain links TRBV28 with TRBJ1-1; 9 bases line up with TRBD1. The CDR3 extends over 17 amino acids. Germline assignment: CDR1 MDHEN and CDR2 SYDVKM. The trim removed 6 bases at V and 0 bases at J, leaving 11 bases unmatched. In DNA form, the CDR3 reads TGTGCCAGCAGCTCTCCGGGACAGGGCGTGGTGAACACTGAAGCTTTCTTT. It translates to CASSSPGQGVVNTEAFF.

This clone has a handful of counts. The rearrangement uses TRBV5-8 and TRBJ1-6; 9 nucleotides line up with TRBD1. The CDR3 loop spans 16 amino acids. Germline assignment: CDR1 SGHTS and CDR2 YDEGEE. V was pared by 0 bases and J by 7 bases, with 5 bases of the junction left unmatched. Here the CDR3 DNA reads TGTGCCAGCAGCTTGGGACAGGGGGTTCGGAATTCACCCCTCCACTTT. Amino acid sequence: CASSLGQGVRNSPLHF.

This clone showed up just once. The V gene is TRBV7-6, the J gene TRBJ2-7; 7 nucleotides line up with TRBD1. The CDR3 is 15 residues long. The V gene end was trimmed by 5 bases and the J gene end by 5 bases; junction bases not matched to a gene: 12. Germline CDR1 and CDR2: SGHVS and FNYEAQ. The chain's CDR3 is CASSLVEGARNEQYF. In DNA form, the CDR3 reads TGTGCCAGCAGCCTGGTAGAGGGGGCCAGGAACGAGCAGTACTTC.

The rearrangement uses TRBV12-3 or TRBV12-4 and TRBJ2-5; TRBD2 might be the D (6 bases). V lost 5 bases, J lost 9 bases, and 16 bases lay in between. The CDR3 consists of 13 residues. This CDR3 is CASSTGLIGAQYF. CDR3 DNA sequence: TGTGCCAGCAGTACGGGACTCATCGGGGCCCAGTACTTC.

The rearrangement links TRBV2 to TRBJ1-5; D perhaps matches TRBD1 (6 bases). Germline CDR1 and CDR2: SNHLY and FYNNEI. The ends were cut back, 1 base at V and 4 bases at J, with 14 bases in the middle. The CDR3 has 16 amino acids. In nucleotides, the CDR3 is TGTGCCAGCAGTGAAGAATTAGCACAGGGAAATCAGCCCCAGCATTTT. This gives the protein CASSEELAQGNQPQHF.

The chain combines TRBV3-1 (or the pseudogene TRBV3-2) with TRBJ2-7; maybe TRBD1 (6 bases). The CDR3 sequence is 13 residues long. The V gene's germline CDR1 is LGHDT and CDR2 YNNKEL (reference sequence). V was clipped by 2 bases and J by 4 bases, with 9 bases between them. CDR3 sequence: CASSQRGWYEQYF. In nucleotides, the CDR3 is TGTGCCAGCAGCCAAAGGGGGTGGTACGAGCAGTACTTC.

This clone was picked up one time. V and J are TRBV28 and TRBJ1-1; 8 bases agree with TRBD1. Trimming removed 5 bases from V and 4 bases from J; junction bases left unmatched: 6. Germline assignment: CDR1 MDHEN and CDR2 SYDVKM. The CDR3 length is 14 residues. In nucleotides, the CDR3 is TGTGCCAGCAGTCTGGACAGGGTGATCACTGAAGCTTTCTTT. This gives the protein CASSLDRVITEAFF.

In its sample, this clone was seen once. V gene TRBV6-4 combines with J gene TRBJ2-1; no definite D call. CDR1 and CDR2 from the germline V gene are MRHNA and SNTAGT. Trimming shortened V by 6 bases and J by 0 bases, and 9 bases separated the two germline ends. The CDR3 loop spans 14 amino acids. CDR3 sequence: CASRPEASYNEQFF. Here the CDR3 DNA reads TGTGCCAGCAGGCCCGAGGCCTCCTACAATGAGCAGTTCTTC.

J is TRBJ1-3 and V is TRBV3-1 (or the pseudogene TRBV3-2); the match to TRBD1 covers 9 bases. There are 17 residues in the CDR3. CDR1 is LGHDT, CDR2 YNNKEL, per germline (reference sequence). Losses at the gene ends were 5 bases for V and 1 base for J; bases not matched to a gene: 9. The CDR3 coding sequence is TGTGCCAGCAGCTCTCTAGGGACAGGGCGATCTGGAAACACCATATATTTT. Translating gives CASSSLGTGRSGNTIYF.

The rearrangement uses TRBV3-1 (or the pseudogene TRBV3-2) and TRBJ2-1, with 9 bases that match TRBD2. Looked up from germline, CDR1 is LGHDT and CDR2 is YNNKEL (reference sequence). The CDR3 has 15 amino acids. The ends lost 4 bases at V and 4 bases at J; junction bases unmatched: 5. The CDR3 protein is CASSPTSGAYNEQFF. CDR3 DNA: TGTGCCAGCAGCCCGACTAGCGGCGCATACAATGAGCAGTTCTTC.

About this clone itself: An end of the junction differs from the germline gene, which may be a read error. The chain is built from TRBV7-9 and TRBJ2-3; maybe TRBD2 (5 bases). CDR1 and CDR2 (germline): SEHNR, FQNEAQ (reference sequence). This CDR3 is built from 10 residues. DNA for the CDR3: TGTGCCAGCAGCCGGGATAAGCAGTATTTT. Its translation is CASSRDKQYF. Complete variable domain (other parts from reference TRBV7-9 and TRBJ2-3): DTGVSQNPRHKITKRGQNVTFRCDPISEHNRLYWYRQTLGQGPEFLTYFQNEAQLEKSRLLSDRFSAERPKGSFSTLEIQRTEQGDSAMYLCASSRDKQYFGPGTRLTVL.

The chain carries TRBV14 and TRBJ2-7; D remains ambiguous. V lost 1 base to trimming and J lost 2 bases, with 12 bases between them. The CDR3 covers 15 residues. CDR1 and CDR2 (germline): SGHDN, FVKESK. The CDR3 loop reads CASSQGVNPTYEQYF. CDR3 coding DNA: TGTGCCAGCAGCCAAGGAGTTAACCCTACCTACGAGCAGTACTTC. Combining the CDR3 with reference TRBV14 and TRBJ2-7 gives the whole variable domain EAGVTQFPSHSVIEKGQTVTLRCDPISGHDNLYWYRRVMGKEIKFLLHFVKESKQDESGMPNNRFLAERTGGTYSTLKVQPAELEDSGVYFCASSQGVNPTYEQYFGPGTRLTVT.